The sequence of this T cell receptor beta chain was determined in a study of cytomegalovirus exposure and HLA in healthy donors. Study-level results: As a later analysis showed, a missense DCLRE1C variant was linked to trimming of TCR beta V- and J-genes. Presence/absence analyses rested on an assumption that sequencing depth was roughly uniform across donors.

V shed 0 bases, J shed 0 bases, and the junction held 5 bases outside the gene matches. This CDR3 is 17 amino acids long. Germline assignment: CDR1 SNHLY and CDR2 FYNNEI. Both 60 Vbeta primers and 13 Jbeta primers went into the PCR. Authors' analysis steps: Roughly 11 million shared chains were among approximately 80 million unique TCR beta chains counted in a later analysis. The data were produced by immunoSEQ multiplex PCR, yet TCRdb's version contains in-frame clones alone and is incomplete. Clonal size and the V and J genes are those of that table, whereas D and trimming came from the DNA. Of some 120,000 clones in the sample, around 75% were seen once. In regard to this clone: What it recognizes is unknown.

The chain carries TRBV2 and TRBJ1-3; TRBD1 agrees at 7 bases. The sample comprised PBMCs. The TCR sequence derives from a man aged 30 to 39 in good health and CMV-seronegative. DNA of the CDR3: TGTGCCAGCAGTGAAGCGCTGGGACAGAGCTCTGGAAACACCATATATTTT. This codes for CASSEALGQSSGNTIYF.